This T cell receptor beta chain is from a study of T cell responses to AZD1222 COVID-19 vaccine. Sequenced by immunoSEQ multiplex PCR; TCRdb stores in-frame clones only, minus some. This sample has 110,000 or so clones, with 75% to 95% found just once. Trimming pared 2 bases from V and 0 bases from J, leaving 11 bases between. The CDR3 runs 15 residues. Germline CDR1 reads MNHEY; CDR2 reads SMNVEV (reference sequence). This sequence was found in an adult in good health. The material sequenced was peripheral blood, taken on day 0 of AZD1222 vaccination. The gene calls are TRBV27 and TRBJ2-7, with D possibly being TRBD1 (5 bases). The CDR3, as DNA: TGTGCCAGCAGTTTAACAGGAACCCTCTCCTACGAGCAGTACTTC. Amino acids: CASSLTGTLSYEQYF.